Below, 4 T cell receptor beta chains from the same sample are listed, as sequenced in a study of cytomegalovirus exposure and HLA in healthy donors. Amplification used 60 Vbeta primers and 13 Jbeta primers. Assay used: immunoSEQ multiplex PCR; TCRdb lists only in-frame clones, some missing. The table shows 150,000 to 200,000 clones, with around 77% occurring only once. The specimen sequenced was PBMCs. Receptor source: a woman in her 30s in good health and CMV-seronegative.

The sample holds one count of this clone. The chain joins TRBV30 to TRBJ2-7; 7 bases agree with TRBD1. Trimming removed 1 base from V and 3 bases from J; junction bases left unmatched: 9. There are 15 residues in the CDR3. Per germline, CDR1 GTSNPN and CDR2 SVGIG (reference sequence). Here the CDR3 DNA reads TGTGCCTGGAGTGGTGACAGGGCCCGGCACTACGAGCAGTACTTC. This sequence encodes CAWSGDRARHYEQYF.

This chain connects TRBV6-5 to TRBJ1-5; 8 bases align to TRBD1. The germline V gene has CDR1 MNHEY and CDR2 SVGAGI. The V segment lost 5 bases and the J segment 6 bases; nucleotides outside the gene matches: 9. This CDR3 spans 15 amino acids. CDR3 amino acids: CASSLTGVRSQPQHF. The CDR3 nucleotides read TGTGCCAGCAGTCTGACAGGGGTGCGGTCTCAGCCCCAGCATTTT.

The J gene is TRBJ1-2, the V gene TRBV29-1, with TRBD1 matching over 10 bases. The CDR3 sequence is 15 residues long. The germline gives CDR1 SQVTM, CDR2 ANQGSEA. The V gene end was trimmed by 4 bases and the J gene end by 8 bases; junction bases not matched to a gene: 13. CDR3 sequence: CSVVSGTGVYGGYTF. CDR3 sequence (DNA): TGCAGCGTTGTATCCGGGACAGGGGTTTATGGAGGCTACACCTTC. The full variable domain, in which reference TRBV29-1 and TRBJ1-2 provide the parts outside the CDR3, is SAVISQKPSRDICQRGTSLTIQCQVDSQVTMMFWYRQQPGQSLTLIATANQGSEATYESGFVIDKFPISRPNLTFSTLTVSNMSPEDSSIYLCSVVSGTGVYGGYTFGSGTRLTVV.

The chain links TRBV21-1 to TRBJ1-5; the table's TRBD1 call for D was not verified on the DNA. TRBV21-1 is given as a pseudogene. The CDR3 spans 15 residues. The CDR3 spells CASSQNRGKNQPQHF. The DNA of the CDR3 is TGTGCCAGCAGCCAGAACAGGGGCAAAAATCAGCCCCAGCATTTT.